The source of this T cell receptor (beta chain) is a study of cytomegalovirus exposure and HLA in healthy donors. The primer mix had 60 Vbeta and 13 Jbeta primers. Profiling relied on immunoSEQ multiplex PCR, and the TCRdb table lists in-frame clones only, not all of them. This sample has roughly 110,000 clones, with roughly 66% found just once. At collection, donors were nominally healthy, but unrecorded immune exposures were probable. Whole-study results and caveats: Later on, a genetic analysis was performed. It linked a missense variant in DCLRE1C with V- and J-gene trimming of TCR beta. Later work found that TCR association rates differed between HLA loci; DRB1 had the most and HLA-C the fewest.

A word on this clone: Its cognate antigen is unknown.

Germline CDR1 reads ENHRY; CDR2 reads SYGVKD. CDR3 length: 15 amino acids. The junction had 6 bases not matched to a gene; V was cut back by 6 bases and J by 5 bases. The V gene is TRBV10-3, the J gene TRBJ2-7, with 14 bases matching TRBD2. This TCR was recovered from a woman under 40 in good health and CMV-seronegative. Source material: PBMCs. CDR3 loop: CAISATSGRVDEQYF. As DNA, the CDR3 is TGTGCCATCAGCGCGACTAGCGGGAGGGTCGACGAGCAGTACTTC.